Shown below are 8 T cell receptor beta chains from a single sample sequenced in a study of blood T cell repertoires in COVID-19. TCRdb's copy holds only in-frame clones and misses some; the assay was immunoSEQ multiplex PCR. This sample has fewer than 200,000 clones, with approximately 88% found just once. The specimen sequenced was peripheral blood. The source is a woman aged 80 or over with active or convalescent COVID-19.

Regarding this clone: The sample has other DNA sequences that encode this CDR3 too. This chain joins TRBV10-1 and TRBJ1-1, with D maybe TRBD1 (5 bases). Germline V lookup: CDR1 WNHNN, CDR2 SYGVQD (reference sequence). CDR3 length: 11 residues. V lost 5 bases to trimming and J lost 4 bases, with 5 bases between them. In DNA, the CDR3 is TGCGCCAGCAGTAGGGGCACTGAAGCTTTCTTT. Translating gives CASSRGTEAFF.

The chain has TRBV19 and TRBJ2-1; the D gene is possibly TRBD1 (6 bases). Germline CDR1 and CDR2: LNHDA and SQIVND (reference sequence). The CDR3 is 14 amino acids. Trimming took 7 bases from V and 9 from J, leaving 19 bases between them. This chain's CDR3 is CASISGDTSVEQFF. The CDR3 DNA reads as TGTGCCAGTATTAGTGGGGACACATCGGTTGAGCAGTTCTTC.

Here the CDR3 DNA reads TGTGCCAGCAGGGAGACAGGGGGAGCGAATGAAAAACTGTTTTTT. Encoded protein: CASRETGGANEKLFF. The genes are TRBV28 and TRBJ1-4, with TRBD1 identical over 9 bases. The V gene end was trimmed by 6 bases and the J gene end by 5 bases; junction bases not matched to a gene: 7. Per germline, CDR1 MDHEN and CDR2 SYDVKM. This CDR3 spans 15 amino acids.

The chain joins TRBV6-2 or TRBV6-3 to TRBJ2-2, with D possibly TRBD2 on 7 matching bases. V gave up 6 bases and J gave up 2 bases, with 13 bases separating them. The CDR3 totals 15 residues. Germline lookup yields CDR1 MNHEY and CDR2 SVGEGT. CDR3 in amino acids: CASSLGGLNTGELFF. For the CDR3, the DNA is TGTGCCAGCAGCCTGGGGGGGCTAAACACCGGGGAGCTGTTTTTT.

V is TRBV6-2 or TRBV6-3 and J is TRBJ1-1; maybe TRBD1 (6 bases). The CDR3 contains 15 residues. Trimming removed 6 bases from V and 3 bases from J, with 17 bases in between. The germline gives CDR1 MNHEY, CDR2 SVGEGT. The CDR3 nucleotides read TGTGCCAGCAGCACACAGGGTAATCAGCACACTGAAGCTTTCTTT. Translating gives CASSTQGNQHTEAFF.

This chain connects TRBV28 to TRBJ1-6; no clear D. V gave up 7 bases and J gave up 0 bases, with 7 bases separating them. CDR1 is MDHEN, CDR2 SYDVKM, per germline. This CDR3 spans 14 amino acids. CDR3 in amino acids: CASKEGSYNSPLHF. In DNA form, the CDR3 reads TGTGCCAGCAAGGAGGGCTCCTATAATTCACCCCTCCACTTT.

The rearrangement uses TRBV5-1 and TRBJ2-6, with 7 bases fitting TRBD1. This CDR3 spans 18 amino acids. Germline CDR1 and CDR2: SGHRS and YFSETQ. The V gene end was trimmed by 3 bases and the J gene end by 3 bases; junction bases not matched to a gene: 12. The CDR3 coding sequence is TGCGCCAGCAGCTCCTGGACAGGATCCTCGAGTGGGGCCAACGTCCTGACTTTC. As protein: CASSSWTGSSSGANVLTF.

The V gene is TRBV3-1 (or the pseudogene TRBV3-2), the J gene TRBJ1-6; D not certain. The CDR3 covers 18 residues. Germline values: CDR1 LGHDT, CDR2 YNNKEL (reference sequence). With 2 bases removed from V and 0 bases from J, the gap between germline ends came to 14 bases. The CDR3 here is CASSQTTGGSSYNSPLHF. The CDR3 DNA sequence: TGTGCCAGCAGCCAAACCACGGGAGGCAGCTCCTATAATTCACCCCTCCACTTT.